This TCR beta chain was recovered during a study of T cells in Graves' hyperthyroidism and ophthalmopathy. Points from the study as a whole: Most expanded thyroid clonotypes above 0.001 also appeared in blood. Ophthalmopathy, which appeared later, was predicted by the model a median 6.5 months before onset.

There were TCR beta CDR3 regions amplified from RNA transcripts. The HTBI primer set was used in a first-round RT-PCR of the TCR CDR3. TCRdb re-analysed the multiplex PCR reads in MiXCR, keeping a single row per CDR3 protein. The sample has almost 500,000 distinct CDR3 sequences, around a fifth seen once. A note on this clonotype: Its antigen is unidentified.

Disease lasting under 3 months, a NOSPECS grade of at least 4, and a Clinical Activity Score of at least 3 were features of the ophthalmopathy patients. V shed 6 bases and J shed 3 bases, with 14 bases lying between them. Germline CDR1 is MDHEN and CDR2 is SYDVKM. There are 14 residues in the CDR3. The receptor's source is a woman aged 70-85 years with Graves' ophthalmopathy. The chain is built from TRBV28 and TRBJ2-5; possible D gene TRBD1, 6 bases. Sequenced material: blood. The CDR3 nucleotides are TGTGCCAGCAGAAAGTCGGCAGGGGAAGAGACCCAGTACTTC. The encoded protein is CASRKSAGEETQYF.